This T cell receptor (beta chain) was profiled in a study of brain T cells in children with intractable seizures. Germline V gene data show CDR1 as MNHEY and CDR2 as SMNVEV (reference sequence). This CDR3 contains 12 residues. V trimming: 6 bases; J trimming: 3 bases; junction bases outside the gene matches: 2. TCRdb's table, derived via immunoSEQ multiplex PCR, lists solely in-frame clones and lacks some. The data contain 110,000 or so clones, 90% to 95% of them singletons. Patients received at least one anti-epileptic drug before surgery. The source material was peripheral blood, sampled at surgery. The TCR comes from a boy under two years old with hemimegalencephaly and intractable seizures. This chain links TRBV27 with TRBJ2-7, with 7 bases matching TRBD1. CDR3 loop: CASRDRYYEQYF. The CDR3 nucleotides are TGTGCCAGCAGGGACAGGTACTACGAGCAGTACTTC.